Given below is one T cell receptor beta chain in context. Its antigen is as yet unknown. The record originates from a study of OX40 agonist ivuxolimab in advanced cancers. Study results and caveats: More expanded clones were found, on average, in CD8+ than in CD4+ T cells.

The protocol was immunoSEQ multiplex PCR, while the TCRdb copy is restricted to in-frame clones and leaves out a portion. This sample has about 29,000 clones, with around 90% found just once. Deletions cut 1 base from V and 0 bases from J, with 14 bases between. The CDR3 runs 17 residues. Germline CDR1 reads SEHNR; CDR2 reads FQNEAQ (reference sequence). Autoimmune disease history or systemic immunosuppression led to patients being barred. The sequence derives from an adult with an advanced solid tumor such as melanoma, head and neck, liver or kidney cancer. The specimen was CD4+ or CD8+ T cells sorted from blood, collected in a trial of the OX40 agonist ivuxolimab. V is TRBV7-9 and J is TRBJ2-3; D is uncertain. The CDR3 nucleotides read TGTGCCAGCAGCTTAGTGGGCTTTCTAACCAGCACAGATACGCAGTATTTT. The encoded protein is CASSLVGFLTSTDTQYF.